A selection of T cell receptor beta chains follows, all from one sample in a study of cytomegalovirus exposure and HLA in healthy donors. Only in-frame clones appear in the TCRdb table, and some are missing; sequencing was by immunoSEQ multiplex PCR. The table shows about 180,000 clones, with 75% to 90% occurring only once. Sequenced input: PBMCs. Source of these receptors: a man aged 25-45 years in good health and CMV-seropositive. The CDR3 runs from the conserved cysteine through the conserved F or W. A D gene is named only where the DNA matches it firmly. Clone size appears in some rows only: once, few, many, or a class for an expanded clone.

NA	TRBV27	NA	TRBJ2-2	TGTGCCAGCAGTTTCGGGAGTCTGACCGGGGAGCTGTTTTTT	CASSFGSLTGELFF
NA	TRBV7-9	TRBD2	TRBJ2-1	TGTGCCAGCAGCTCGACTAGCGGGGGGGAAAGTTACAATGAGCAGTTCTTC	CASSSTSGGESYNEQFF
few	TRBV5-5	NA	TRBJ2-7	TGTGCCAGCAGCTTCGAGATACAGGGTTCCTACGAGCAGTACTTC	CASSFEIQGSYEQYF
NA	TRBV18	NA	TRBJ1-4	TGTGCCAGCTCACCTCGTAATGAAAAACTGTTTTTT	CASSPRNEKLFF
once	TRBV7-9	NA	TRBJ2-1	TGTTCCAGCAGCTCTAACACACAGGTCTCCTACAATGAGCAGTTCTTC	CSSSSNTQVSYNEQFF
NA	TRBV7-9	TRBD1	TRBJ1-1	TGTTCCAGCAGCCTGGACAGGGCGCCTATGAACACTGAAGCTTTCTTT	CSSSLDRAPMNTEAFF
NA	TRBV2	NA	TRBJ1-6	TGTGCCAGCAGTGGGACCGGGGGACGGAGTTCACCCCTCCACTTT	CASSGTGGRSSPLHF
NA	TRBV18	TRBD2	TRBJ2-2	TGTGCCAGCTCACTGGTACTAGCGGGAGGAATCGGGGAGCTGTTTTTT	CASSLVLAGGIGELFF
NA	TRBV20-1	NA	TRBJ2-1	TGCAGTGCTGGACAAGGGAGGGAGCAGTTCTTC	CSAGQGREQFF
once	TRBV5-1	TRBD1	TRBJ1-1	TGCGCCAGCAGCTTTCTGGAGGGGGCGGCGAACACTGAAGCTTTCTTT	CASSFLEGAANTEAFF
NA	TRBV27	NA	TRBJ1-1	TGTGCCAGCAGTTTGTGGACTCCTTCGAACACTGAAGCTTTCTTT	CASSLWTPSNTEAFF
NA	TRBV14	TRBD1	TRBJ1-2	TGTGCCAGCAGCCTCCGGACAGGACCCTATGGCTACACCTTC	CASSLRTGPYGYTF
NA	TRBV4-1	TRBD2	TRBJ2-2	TGCGCCAGCAGCCGGATAACTAGCGGGAGTGGGTACACCGGGGAGCTGTTTTTT	CASSRITSGSGYTGELFF
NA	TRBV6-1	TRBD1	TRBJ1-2	TGTGCCAGCAGTGTACAGGGGCCAGGCTATGGCTACACCTTC	CASSVQGPGYGYTF
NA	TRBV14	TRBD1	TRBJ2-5	TGTGCCAGCAGGCGAGGCCCGGGACAGGGGGCGCCCGGGGAGACCCAGTACTTC	CASRRGPGQGAPGETQYF
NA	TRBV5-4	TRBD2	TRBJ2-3	TGTGCCAGCAGCTGGGGCGGGGGGGCCAAGAATACGCAGTATTTT	CASSWGGGAKNTQYF
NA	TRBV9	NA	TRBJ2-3	TGTGCCAGCAGCCCCTCTAGGGATACGCAGTATTTT	CASSPSRDTQYF
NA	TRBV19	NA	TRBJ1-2	TGTGCCAGTAGTCTAGACCGACTCGGCTACACCTTC	CASSLDRLGYTF
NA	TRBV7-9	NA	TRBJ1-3	TGTGCCAGCAGCTCCACAGGTTCTGGAAACACCATATATTTT	CASSSTGSGNTIYF
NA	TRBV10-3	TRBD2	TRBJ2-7	TGTGCCATCAGGGAGGCCGGCGGGGGAACATACGAGCAGTACTTC	CAIREAGGGTYEQYF
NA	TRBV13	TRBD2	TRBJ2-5	TGTGCCAGCAGCTTAGGGGTGACTAGCGGGAGGGAGGAGACCCAGTACTTC	CASSLGVTSGREETQYF
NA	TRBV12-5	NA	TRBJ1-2	TGTGCTAGTGGTTTTTCCTGGGCGCAGGGCTACACCTTC	CASGFSWAQGYTF
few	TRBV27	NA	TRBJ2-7	TGTGCCAGCAGTTTAAACTCCCCCCCCTACGAGCAGTACTTC	CASSLNSPPYEQYF
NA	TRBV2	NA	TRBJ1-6	TGTGCCAGCAAGGGGGATAATTCACCCCTCCACTTT	CASKGDNSPLHF
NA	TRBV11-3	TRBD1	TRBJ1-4	TGTGCCAGCAGCACGACAGGGGCTAATGAAAAACTGTTTTTT	CASSTTGANEKLFF
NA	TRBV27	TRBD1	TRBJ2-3	TGTGCCAGCAGTTTAGGAACAGGGGGTGGCACAGATACGCAGTATTTT	CASSLGTGGGTDTQYF
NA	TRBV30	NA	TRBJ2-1	TGTGCCTGGAGTGTGGCAACCTACAATGAGCAGTTCTTC	CAWSVATYNEQFF
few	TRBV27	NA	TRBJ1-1	TGTGCCAGCAGTTTACAGGGGTCTGGGGACACTGAAGCTTTCTTT	CASSLQGSGDTEAFF
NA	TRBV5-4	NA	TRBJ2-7	TGTGCCAGCAGCGCCACTCGGGTCCCCTACGAGCAGTACTTC	CASSATRVPYEQYF
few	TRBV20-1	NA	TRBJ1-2	TGCAACCCTAGCACCGGCTACACCTTC	CNPSTGYTF
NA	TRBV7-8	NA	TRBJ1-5	TGTGCCAGCAGCCTTCGGGGGAATCAGCCCCAGCATTTT	CASSLRGNQPQHF
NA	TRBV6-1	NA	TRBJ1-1	TGTGCCAGCACCATGGACGGGATGAACACTGAAGCTTTCTTT	CASTMDGMNTEAFF
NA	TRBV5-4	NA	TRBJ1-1	TGTGCCAGCAGCCTGGGGGGAGGTGTGAACACTGAAGCTTTCTTT	CASSLGGGVNTEAFF
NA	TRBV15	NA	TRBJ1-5	TGTGCCACCAGCAGAGATCGGAGGATCAGCCAGCCCCAGCATTTT	CATSRDRRISQPQHF
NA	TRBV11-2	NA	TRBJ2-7	TGTGCCAGCAGCTTCGCCTACGAGCAGTACTTC	CASSFAYEQYF
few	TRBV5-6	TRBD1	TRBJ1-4	TGTGCCAGCAGCTTGACTCCCGGGACAGGACCTAATGAAAAACTGTTTTTT	CASSLTPGTGPNEKLFF
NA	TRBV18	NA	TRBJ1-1	TGTGCCAGCTCACCAGACGGGACTGAAGCTTTCTTT	CASSPDGTEAFF
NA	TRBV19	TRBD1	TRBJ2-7	TGTGCCAGTAGTCCGCGACAGGGGAAATACGAGCAGTACTTC	CASSPRQGKYEQYF
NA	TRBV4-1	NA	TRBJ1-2	TGCGCCAGCAGCCAATTTATGGAGCCAACTAACTATGGCTACACCTTC	CASSQFMEPTNYGYTF
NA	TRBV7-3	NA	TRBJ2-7	TGTGCCAGCAGCTTGGGCGGGGGCCTCTCCGAGCAGTACTTC	CASSLGGGLSEQYF
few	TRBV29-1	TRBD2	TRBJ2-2	TGCAGCGCCCTATTAGCGGGAGGTCTAGAGGGGGAGCTGTTTTTT	CSALLAGGLEGELFF
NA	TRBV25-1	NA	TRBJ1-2	TGTGCCAGCAGTGAAGGGAGAGGCTACACCTTC	CASSEGRGYTF
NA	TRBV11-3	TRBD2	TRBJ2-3	TGTGCCAGCAGCACACGACTAGCGGGGGCCACAGATACGCAGTATTTT	CASSTRLAGATDTQYF
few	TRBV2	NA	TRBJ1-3	TGTGCCAGCAGTGATTTCCGCAGGGCCACCTCTGGAAACACCATATATTTT	CASSDFRRATSGNTIYF
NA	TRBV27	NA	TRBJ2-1	TGTGCCAGCAGTTTATTCGGGCGGGATGAGCAGTTCTTC	CASSLFGRDEQFF
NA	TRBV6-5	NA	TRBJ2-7	TGTGCCGGCAGTCAGGACTGGCGTGGAGAGCAGTACTTC	CAGSQDWRGEQYF
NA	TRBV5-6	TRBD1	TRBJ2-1	TGTGCCAGCAGCTCTTATCGGACAGGGTCTTACAATGAGCAGTTCTTC	CASSSYRTGSYNEQFF
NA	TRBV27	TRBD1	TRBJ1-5	TGTGCCAGCAGGGCGACAGGGGGGAGACAGCCCCAGCATTTT	CASRATGGRQPQHF
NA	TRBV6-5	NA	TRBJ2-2	TGTGCCAGCAGTTACGAGGGGGCGAACACCGGGGAGCTGTTTTTT	CASSYEGANTGELFF
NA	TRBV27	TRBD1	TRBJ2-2	TGTGCCAGCTCTCCCGGGACAGGAGAACCCGCGAACACCGGGGAGCTGTTTTTT	CASSPGTGEPANTGELFF
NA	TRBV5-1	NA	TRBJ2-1	TGCGCCAGCAGCTTAGCGGGTGGGGGGAATGAGCAGTTCTTC	CASSLAGGGNEQFF
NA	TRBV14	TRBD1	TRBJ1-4	TGTGCCAGCAGCCCATCAGGGGGCTTAGGTGAAAAACTGTTTTTT	CASSPSGGLGEKLFF